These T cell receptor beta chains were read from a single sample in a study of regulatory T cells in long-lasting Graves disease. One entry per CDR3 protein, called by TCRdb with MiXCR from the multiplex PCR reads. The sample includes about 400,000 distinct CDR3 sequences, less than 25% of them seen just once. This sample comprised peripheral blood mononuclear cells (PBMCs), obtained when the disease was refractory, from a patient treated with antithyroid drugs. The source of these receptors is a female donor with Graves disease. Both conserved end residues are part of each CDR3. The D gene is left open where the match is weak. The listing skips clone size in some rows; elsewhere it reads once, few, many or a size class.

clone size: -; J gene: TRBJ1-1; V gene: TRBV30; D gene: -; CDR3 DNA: TGTGCCTGGAGTGTACTAAGGTCTGAAGCTTTCTTT; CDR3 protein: CAWSVLRSEAFF
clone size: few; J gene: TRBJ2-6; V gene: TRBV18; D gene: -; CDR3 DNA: TGTGCCAGCTCACCAATTGAAGGCTCTGGGGCCAACGTCCTGACTTTC; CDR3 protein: CASSPIEGSGANVLTF
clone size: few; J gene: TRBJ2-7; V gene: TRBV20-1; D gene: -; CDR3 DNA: TGCAGTGCTAGTTCGGGTCGAAGCTACGAGCAGTACTTC; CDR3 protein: CSASSGRSYEQYF
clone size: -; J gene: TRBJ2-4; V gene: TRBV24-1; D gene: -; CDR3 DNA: TGTGCCACCAGTGATTCCTGGGGGGATAAAAACATTCAGTACTTC; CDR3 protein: CATSDSWGDKNIQYF
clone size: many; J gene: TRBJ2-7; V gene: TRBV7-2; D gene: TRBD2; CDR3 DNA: TGTGCCAGCAGCCTAGCGGGAGGGCCTGCCTACGAGCAGTACTTC; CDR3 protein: CASSLAGGPAYEQYF
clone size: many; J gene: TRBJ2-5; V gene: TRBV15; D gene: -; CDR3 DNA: TGTGCCACCAGCAGAGTGGCAGGGCCAGAGACCCAGTACTTC; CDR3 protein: CATSRVAGPETQYF
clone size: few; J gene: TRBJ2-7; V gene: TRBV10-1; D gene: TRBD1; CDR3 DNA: TGCGCCAGCATGGGACAGGGTCCCGAGCAGTACTTC; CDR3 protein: CASMGQGPEQYF
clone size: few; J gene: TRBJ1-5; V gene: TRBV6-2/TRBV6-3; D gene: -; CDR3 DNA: TGTGCCAGCAGTTTATATGGAACTAATCAGCCCCAGCATTTT; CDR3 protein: CASSLYGTNQPQHF
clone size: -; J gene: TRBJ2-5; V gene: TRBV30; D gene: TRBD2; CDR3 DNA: TGTGCCTGGAGTGTGGGACTAGCGGGAGGAGAGACCCAGTACTTC; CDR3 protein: CAWSVGLAGGETQYF
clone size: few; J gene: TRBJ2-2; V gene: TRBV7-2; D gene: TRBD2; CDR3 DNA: TGTGCCAGCAGCTTAGGGCCTCTAGCGGAGAACACCGGGGAGCTGTTTTTT; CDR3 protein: CASSLGPLAENTGELFF
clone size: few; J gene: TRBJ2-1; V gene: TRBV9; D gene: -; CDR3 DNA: TGTGCCAGCAGCGTAGGAGGGGGCTCCTACAATGAGCAGTTCTTC; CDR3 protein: CASSVGGGSYNEQFF
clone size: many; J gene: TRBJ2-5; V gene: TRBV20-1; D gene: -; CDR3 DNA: TGCAGTGCTAGCAGACGGGCGGGAGAGACCCAGTACTTC; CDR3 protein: CSASRRAGETQYF
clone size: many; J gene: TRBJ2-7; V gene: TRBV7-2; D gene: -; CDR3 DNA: TGTGCCAGCAGCTTACCTCTGGAGGGGGGTACCTACGAGCAGTACTTC; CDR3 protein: CASSLPLEGGTYEQYF
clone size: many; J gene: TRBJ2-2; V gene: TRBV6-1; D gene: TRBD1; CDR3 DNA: TGTGCAGGGGGCCCCCTCGGGCCCGGGGAGCTGTTTTTT; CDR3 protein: CAGGPLGPGELFF
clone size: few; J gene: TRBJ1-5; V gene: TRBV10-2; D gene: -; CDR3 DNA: TGCGCCAGCAGATCTACTAGGGACATCTGGGGCCTCAATCAGCCCCAGCATTTT; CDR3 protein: CASRSTRDIWGLNQPQHF
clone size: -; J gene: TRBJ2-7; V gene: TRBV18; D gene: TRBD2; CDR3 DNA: TGTGCCAGCTCACACCGGGACGGACGACTAGCGGTGTTAGAGCAGTACTTC; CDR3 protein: CASSHRDGRLAVLEQYF
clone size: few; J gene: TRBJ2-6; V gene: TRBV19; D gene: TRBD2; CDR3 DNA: TGTGCCAGTAGTATACGGGGAGGGCCCGGGGCCAACGTCCTGACTTTC; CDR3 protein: CASSIRGGPGANVLTF
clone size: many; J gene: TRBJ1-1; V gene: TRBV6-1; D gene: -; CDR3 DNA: TGTGCCAGCTGTAAGGGTCCAAACACTGAAGCTTTCTTT; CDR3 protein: CASCKGPNTEAFF
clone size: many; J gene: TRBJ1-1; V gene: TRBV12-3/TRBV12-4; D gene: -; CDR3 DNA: TGTGCCAGCAGTTTAGGCGGCCAGATGGGCCTAGGGGACACTGAAGCTTTCTTT; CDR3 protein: CASSLGGQMGLGDTEAFF
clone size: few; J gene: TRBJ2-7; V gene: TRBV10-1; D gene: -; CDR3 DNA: TGCGCCAGCAGTGATAGGTTGGACGAGCAGTACTTC; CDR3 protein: CASSDRLDEQYF
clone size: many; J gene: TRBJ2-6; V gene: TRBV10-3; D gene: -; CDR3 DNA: TGTGCCATCACCAGGGATATAGGTGCTGGGGCCAACGTCCTGACTTTC; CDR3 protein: CAITRDIGAGANVLTF
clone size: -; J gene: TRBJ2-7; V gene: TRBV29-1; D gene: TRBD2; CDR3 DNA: TGCAGCGTTGAGTGGGGCCGGGGGGAGTACTACGAGCAGTACTTC; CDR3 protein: CSVEWGRGEYYEQYF
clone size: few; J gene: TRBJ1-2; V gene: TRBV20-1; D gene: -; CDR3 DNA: TGCAGTGCTAGAGATGTGGGGAGTATAGGCTACACCTTC; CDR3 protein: CSARDVGSIGYTF
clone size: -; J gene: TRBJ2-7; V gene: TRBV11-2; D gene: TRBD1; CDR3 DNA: TGTGCCAGCAGCTCCCTCGGGACAGGGCCGAGTTCCTACGAGCAGTACTTC; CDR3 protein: CASSSLGTGPSSYEQYF
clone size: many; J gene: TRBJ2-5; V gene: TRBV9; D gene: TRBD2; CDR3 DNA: TGTGCCAGCAGTGTGGGACTAGCGGGAGTGGAAGAGACCCAGTACTTC; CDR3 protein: CASSVGLAGVEETQYF
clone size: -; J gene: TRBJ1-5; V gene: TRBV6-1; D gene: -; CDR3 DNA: TGTGCCAGCAGTGAACAGGGAGCTATTAAGCCCCAGCATTTT; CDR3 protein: CASSEQGAIKPQHF
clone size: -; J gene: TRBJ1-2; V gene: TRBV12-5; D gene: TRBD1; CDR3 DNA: TGTGCTAGTGGTCCAGGGGGTGGGGGCTACACCTTC; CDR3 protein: CASGPGGGGYTF
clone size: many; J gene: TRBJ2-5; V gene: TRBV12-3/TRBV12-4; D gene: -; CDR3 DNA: TGTGCCACTGCCCGCGGGGAGAACCAGTACTTC; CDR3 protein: CATARGENQYF
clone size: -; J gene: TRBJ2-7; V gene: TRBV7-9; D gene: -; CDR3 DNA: TGTGCCAGCAGCTTAAATGAGGACACCTACGAGCAGTACTTC; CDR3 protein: CASSLNEDTYEQYF
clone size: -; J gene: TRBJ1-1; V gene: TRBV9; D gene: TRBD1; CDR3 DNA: TGTGCCAGCAGCGCGACAACCGGGACAGAACGTGAAGCTTTCTTT; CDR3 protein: CASSATTGTEREAFF
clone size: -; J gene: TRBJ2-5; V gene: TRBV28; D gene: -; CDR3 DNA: TGTGCCAGCAGTCGGAATAGCCAGGCGGGAACCCAGTACTTC; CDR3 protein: CASSRNSQAGTQYF
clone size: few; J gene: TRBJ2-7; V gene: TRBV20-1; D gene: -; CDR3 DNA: TGCAGTGCTGGATCGTCTAGCACTTCGCCGATCTTC; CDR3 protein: CSAGSSSTSPIF
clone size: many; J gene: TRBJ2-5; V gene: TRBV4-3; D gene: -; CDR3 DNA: TGCGCCAGCAGCCAAGGACGAGGGTTGGCGGAGACCCAGTACTTC; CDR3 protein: CASSQGRGLAETQYF
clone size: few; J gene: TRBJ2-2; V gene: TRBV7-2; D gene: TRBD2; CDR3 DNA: TGTGCCAGCAGCCCGCTACCGGGACTAGCGGGAGGGGTTGACACCGGGGAGCTGCTTTTT; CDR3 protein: CASSPLPGLAGGVDTGELLF
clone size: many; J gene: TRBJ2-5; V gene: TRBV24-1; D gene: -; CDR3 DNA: TGTGCCACCAGTGATTTCCAGGGGCCCGAGACCCAGTACTTC; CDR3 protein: CATSDFQGPETQYF
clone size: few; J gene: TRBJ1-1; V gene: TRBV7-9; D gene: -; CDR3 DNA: TGTGCCAGCAGCTTACAGGGACTGCCTGAAGCTTTCTTT; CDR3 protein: CASSLQGLPEAFF
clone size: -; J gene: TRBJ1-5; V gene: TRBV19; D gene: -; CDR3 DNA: TGTGCCAGTAGTGACGCGCGCAATCAGCCCCAGCATTTT; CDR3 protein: CASSDARNQPQHF
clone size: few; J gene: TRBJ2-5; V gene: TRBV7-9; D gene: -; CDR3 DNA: TGTGCCAGCAGCTTAGCGATAGACGCGGCCTGGGGACAAGAGACCCAGTACTTC; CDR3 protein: CASSLAIDAAWGQETQYF